This T cell receptor (beta chain) was documented in a study of graft-versus-host responses after intestinal transplantation (TCRdb year 2021). Notes on the research overall: The transplants that recipients received were multivisceral, liver-intestinal, or isolated intestinal. Every recipient was given anti-thymocyte globulin induction, followed by around three years of maintenance tacrolimus and steroids. After intestinal transplantation, graft-versus-host and host-versus-graft alloreactive T cell clones in the graft, circulation and bone marrow were tracked using bulk TCR-beta CDR3 sequencing. Alloreactive clones were identified by sequencing pre-transplant mixed lymphocyte reaction products and comparing these products with unstimulated pre-transplant donor and recipient T cells. The cohort enrolled 20 to 25 intestinal transplant recipients, one of whom was a retransplant, and a few patients without pretransplant specimens were excluded. A peak of at least 4% donor T cells among recipient peripheral blood mononuclear cells was the definition used for donor T cell macrochimerism. Samples from a few later patients were sequenced in-house on an Illumina MiSeq with MiXCR processing rather than by the commercial service. Study-wide findings and limitations: Peak levels of circulating GvH clones were associated with declines in HvG clones early after transplant. The relatively low number and heterogeneity of intestinal transplant patients limited the conclusions. In the allografts of patients with donor T cell macrochimerism, GvH to HvG T cell clonal ratios were high. GvH clones turned up in recipient bone marrow, with some appearing earlier in ileal mucosa or blood, a pattern consistent with an intestinal mucosal origin.

This specimen's time point label, interpreted: cells obtained before transplantation from donor or recipient. CD3+CD4+ and CD3+CD8+ populations were FACS-sorted from unstimulated pre-transplant donor and recipient cells taken from spleen or lymph nodes. Libraries were built with the immunoSEQ multiplex PCR assay. In most patients, genomic DNA was isolated using the Qiagen DNeasy Blood and Tissue Kit and sent frozen to Adaptive Biotechnologies for TCR sequencing. For most patients, high-throughput TCR-beta CDR3 sequencing of genomic DNA was performed by Adaptive Biotechnologies. As for the original processing: TCR sequencing data were retrieved from Adaptive's ImmunoSEQ software for about 17 patients, whereas a few other patients were processed with MiXCR and VDJtools. To correct CD4 versus CD8 sorting errors, sequences present in both subsets at a frequency ratio below 5:1 were removed. CDR3 nucleotide sequences shared by donor and recipient were removed because the origin of these sequences could not be assigned. At least 2-fold expansion over unstimulated cells and a minimum CFSE-low frequency of 0.002% (template counts) or 0.001% (read counts) were required for clones to be classified as alloreactive. Mappable clones were those detected in sequenced pre-transplant spleen, lymph node, or MLR CFSE-low populations of the donor or recipient. The cumulative frequency of alloreactive clones was calculated as a percentage of all sequences, weighted by copy number. TCRdb carries this immuneACCESS record with in-frame sequences only. Its versions omit some clonotypes, under half of them owing to an unresolved V gene in the studies checked, with the rest unexplained. V, J and clone size reflect that table, while D and trimming were determined from the DNA. This sample gives about 26,000 clones in total; roughly 82% of them show up just once. The ten largest clonotypes hold 0.65% to 0.9% of the sample.

At the junction V is shortened by 2 bases and J by 1 base, with 3 bases in between. The germline V gene encodes CDR1 SEHNR and CDR2 FQNEAQ (reference sequence). Including the terminal cysteine and phenylalanine, the CDR3 comprises 12 residues. CDR3 DNA is the only sequence kept; it has 36 bases, read in frame from the first base. A word on this clone: Its specific antigen is unknown. One base away there is no much larger clone; base qualities are not given.

The TCR comes from a human donor who received an intestinal transplant. The chain joins TRBV7-9 to TRBJ2-7; no D segment can be confidently identified. Sequences were derived from unstimulated CD4+ T cells sorted from spleen or lymph node cells, sampled before intestinal transplant. The CDR3 has the sequence CASSLISYEQYF. In nucleotide form, the sequence is TGTGCCAGCAGCTTAATATCCTACGAGCAGTACTTC.